The rows below give T cell receptor beta chains drawn from one sample of a study of Graves' ophthalmopathy and Graves' hyperthyroidism. TCRdb re-called the multiplex PCR reads through MiXCR, storing one row per CDR3 protein. Of hundreds of thousands of distinct CDR3 sequences in the sample, just over 40% are singletons; the top ten hold over 2.5%. The sequenced material came from peripheral blood. The receptors derive from an adult man with Graves' ophthalmopathy. CDR3s include the opening cysteine and the closing phenylalanine or tryptophan. The D gene is left open where the match is weak. Only some rows state a clone size, as once, few, many or a class for expanded clones.

V gene	J gene	D gene	clone size	CDR3 protein	CDR3 DNA
TRBV2	TRBJ1-5	.	many	CASSESDQLNQPQHF	TGTGCCAGCAGTGAATCAGACCAGCTAAATCAGCCCCAGCATTTT
TRBV2	TRBJ1-5	.	.	CAWSVQAGNQPQHF	TGTGCCTGGAGTGTACAGGCAGGCAATCAGCCCCAGCATTTT
TRBV7-8	TRBJ1-5	.	many	CASSSQGHSNQPQHF	TGTGCCAGCAGCTCTCAGGGGCATAGCAATCAGCCCCAGCATTTT
TRBV2	TRBJ2-6	.	.	CASRGGYLAGANVLTF	TGTGCCAGCAGAGGTGGATATTTGGCTGGGGCCAACGTCCTGACTTTC
TRBV2	TRBJ1-5	.	.	CASNLSSQPQHF	TGTGCCAGCAACCTCAGCAGTCAGCCCCAGCATTTT
TRBV10-3	TRBJ2-2	TRBD2	many	CAISEWSSGLKGNTGELFF	TGTGCCATCAGTGAGTGGAGTAGCGGGCTCAAAGGGAACACCGGGGAGCTGTTTTTT
TRBV4-1	TRBJ1-1	TRBD1	few	CASSQVTGTSWSDTEAFF	TGCGCCAGCAGCCAAGTGACAGGGACAAGTTGGTCGGACACTGAAGCTTTCTTT
TRBV19	TRBJ2-6	TRBD2	.	CAWSVGGGPARGANVLTF	TGTGCCTGGAGTGTGGGCGGGGGGCCCGCTAGGGGGGCCAACGTCCTGACTTTC
TRBV7-2	TRBJ2-7	TRBD2	once	CASGASGGVTEQYF	TGTGCCAGCGGCGCTAGCGGGGGGGTTACGGAGCAGTACTTC
TRBV20-1	TRBJ1-1	.	many	CSARDPAANTEAFF	TGCAGTGCTAGAGATCCGGCAGCGAACACTGAAGCTTTCTTT
TRBV10-3	TRBJ2-7	.	.	CATIRGRREHEQYF	TGTGCCACCATCAGGGGTCGCAGGGAGCACGAGCAGTACTTC
TRBV29-1	TRBJ2-7	TRBD1	many	CSVGQGATEQYF	TGCAGCGTCGGACAGGGGGCAACCGAGCAGTACTTC
TRBV19	TRBJ1-5	TRBD1	many	CASSIFRDSFHQPQHF	TGTGCCAGTAGTATCTTTCGGGACAGCTTTCATCAGCCCCAGCATTTT
TRBV25-1	TRBJ1-2	.	.	CASNDGDGYTF	TGTGCCAGCAACGACGGTGATGGCTACACCTTC
TRBV2	TRBJ1-5	TRBD1	many	CASSGQGEDQPQHF	TGTGCCAGCAGCGGACAGGGAGAGGATCAGCCCCAGCATTTT
TRBV5-1	TRBJ1-2	.	.	CASSLGTGNTNYGYTF	TGCGCCAGCAGCTTGGGAACGGGGAACACAAACTATGGCTACACCTTC
TRBV29-1	TRBJ2-2	.	.	CSVGAGRELFF	TGCAGCGTTGGGGCAGGACGGGAGCTGTTTTTT
TRBV11-2	TRBJ2-7	TRBD1	.	CASMTGTGGSEQYF	TGTGCCAGCATGACCGGGACAGGGGGCAGCGAGCAGTACTTC
TRBV19	TRBJ1-5	.	.	CAGSMWGNSNQPQHF	TGTGCCGGTAGTATGTGGGGAAATAGCAATCAGCCCCAGCATTTT
TRBV19	TRBJ1-1	.	many	CASSIEVPPGAAFF	TGTGCCAGTAGTATTGAAGTGCCCCCGGGTGCAGCTTTCTTT
TRBV19	TRBJ2-2	.	many	CASLGSLLTGELFF	TGTGCCAGTCTAGGAAGCCTTCTGACCGGGGAGCTGTTTTTT
TRBV7-6	TRBJ2-7	.	many	CASSLDQGRGEQYF	TGTGCCAGCAGCTTAGATCAGGGACGGGGCGAGCAGTACTTC
TRBV7-2	TRBJ2-5	.	many	CASSFFGAQETQYF	TGTGCCAGCAGCTTTTTCGGGGCACAAGAGACCCAGTACTTC
TRBV29-1	TRBJ1-4	TRBD1	once	CSARDRGLFF	TGCAGCGCAAGGGACAGGGGACTGTTTTTT
TRBV2	TRBJ2-7	.	.	CASSPRMRRAYEQYF	TGTGCCAGCAGTCCGAGAATGAGGAGGGCCTACGAGCAGTACTTC
TRBV20-1	TRBJ1-1	.	many	CSAPGGDTEAFF	TGCAGTGCCCCCGGGGGAGACACTGAAGCTTTCTTT
TRBV5-1	TRBJ1-6	.	.	CVSSLVGQLNSPLHF	TGCGTCAGCAGCTTGGTAGGGCAGCTTAATTCACCCCTCCACTTT